The 18 T cell receptor beta chains given below trace back to one sample, sequenced in a study of blood T cell repertoires in COVID-19. TCRdb's table, derived via immunoSEQ multiplex PCR, lists solely in-frame clones and lacks some. The data show under 450,000 clones, 83% seen once. Sequenced material: PBMCs or T cells enriched from blood (not recorded which). The source of these receptors is a woman aged 45 to 65 who had recovered from COVID-19.

With regard to this clone: Different DNA sequences within this sample yield the same CDR3. The rearrangement links TRBV6-2 or TRBV6-3 to TRBJ1-5; D is ambiguous. This CDR3 contains 14 residues. The germline V and J ends were trimmed by 3 bases and 1 base, with 7 bases remaining between them. Germline CDR1 and CDR2: MNHEY and SVGEGT. The CDR3 nucleotides are TGTGCCAGCAGTTATTTACAGAGCAATCAGCCCCAGCATTTT. As protein: CASSYLQSNQPQHF.

Only a few counts were recorded for this clone. The rearrangement uses TRBV9 and TRBJ2-2; D is unclear. Trimming stripped 2 bases from V and 0 bases from J, with 2 bases between. The CDR3 spans 13 residues. The germline V gene encodes CDR1 SGDLS and CDR2 YYNGEE. CDR3 in amino acids: CASSVSNTGELFF. The CDR3 region has the DNA TGTGCCAGCAGCGTCTCGAACACCGGGGAGCTGTTTTTT.

The chain carries TRBV6-2 or TRBV6-3 and TRBJ2-7, with 7 bases aligning to TRBD2. Trimming at V came to 2 bases and at J to 0 bases, leaving 7 bases not matched to a gene. The CDR3 extends over 16 amino acids. The germline CDR1 and CDR2 sequences are MNHEY and SVGEGT. The chain's CDR3 is CASSYRPSGLSYEQYF. In DNA form, the CDR3 reads TGTGCCAGCAGTTACAGGCCTAGCGGACTCTCCTACGAGCAGTACTTC.

The chain couples TRBV5-8 to TRBJ2-5, with TRBD1 identical over 8 bases. The V segment lost 5 bases and the J segment 3 bases; nucleotides outside the gene matches: 6. Germline loops: CDR1 SGHTS, CDR2 YDEGEE. This CDR3 is 14 amino acids long. CDR3 sequence reads: CASSLGTGKETQYF. CDR3 sequence (DNA): TGTGCCAGCAGTCTCGGGACAGGCAAAGAGACCCAGTACTTC.

The chain is built from TRBV5-1 and TRBJ1-2, with 10 bases identical to TRBD1. V lost 1 base, J lost 0 bases, and 9 bases stayed unmatched. The CDR3 covers 18 residues. The germline CDR1 and CDR2 sequences are SGHRS and YFSETQ. This CDR3 is CASSLRPGTGDSNYGYTF. CDR3 nucleotide sequence: TGCGCCAGCAGCTTGCGTCCCGGGACAGGGGACTCTAACTATGGCTACACCTTC.

Concerning this clone itself: Other nucleotide sequences in the sample specify the same CDR3. This chain joins TRBV7-2 and TRBJ1-5; TRBD1 matches 9 bases. This CDR3 is built from 15 residues. V was pared by 4 bases and J by 2 bases, with 3 bases of the junction left unmatched. The germline gives CDR1 SGHTA, CDR2 FQGNSA. The CDR3, as DNA: TGTGCCAGCAGCTCACAGGGGGCGGGCAATCAGCCCCAGCATTTT. It translates to CASSSQGAGNQPQHF.

The V call is TRBV14, the J call TRBJ2-7, with 7 bases aligning to TRBD2. The CDR3 length is 16 residues. CDR1 and CDR2 from the germline V gene are SGHDN and FVKESK. J gave up 2 bases and V 1 base, and 8 bases lay outside the gene matches. CDR3 residues: CASSQGQLAHAYEQYF. CDR3 coding DNA: TGTGCCAGCAGCCAAGGACAACTAGCGCACGCCTACGAGCAGTACTTC. Together with reference TRBV14 and TRBJ2-7, the CDR3 gives the full variable domain: EAGVTQFPSHSVIEKGQTVTLRCDPISGHDNLYWYRRVMGKEIKFLLHFVKESKQDESGMPNNRFLAERTGGTYSTLKVQPAELEDSGVYFCASSQGQLAHAYEQYFGPGTRLTVT.

CDR3 amino acids: CASSSRQQVANYGYTF. CDR3 coding DNA: TGTGCCAGTAGTAGCCGCCAGCAGGTAGCTAACTATGGCTACACCTTC. V is TRBV19 and J is TRBJ1-2; D is ambiguous. CDR3 length: 16 residues. Germline V lookup: CDR1 LNHDA, CDR2 SQIVND (reference sequence). Trimming took off 4 bases at V and 0 bases at J, with 15 bases between the two ends. Full variable domain (rest looked up from reference TRBV19 and TRBJ1-2): DGGITQSPKYLFRKEGQNVTLSCEQNLNHDAMYWYRQDPGQGLRLIYYSQIVNDFQKGDIAEGYSVSREKKESFPLTVTSAQKNPTAFYLCASSSRQQVANYGYTFGSGTRLTVV.

The chain has TRBV30 and TRBJ1-6, with 7 bases lining up with TRBD1. Germline CDR1 GTSNPN, CDR2 SVGIG (reference sequence). V trimming: 0 bases; J trimming: 0 bases; junction bases outside the gene matches: 8. The CDR3 covers 18 residues. CDR3 DNA: TGTGCCTGGAGTGTACGCAGGGGGGTTAGCTCCTATAATTCACCCCTCCACTTT. Residues: CAWSVRRGVSSYNSPLHF. The variable domain in full, completed from reference TRBV30 and TRBJ1-6, reads SQTIHQWPATLVQPVGSPLSLECTVEGTSNPNLYWYRQAAGRGLQLLFYSVGIGQISSEVPQNLSASRPQDRQFILSSKKLLLSDSGFYLCAWSVRRGVSSYNSPLHFGNGTRLTVT.

The rearrangement uses TRBV11-1 and TRBJ1-1, with D possibly TRBD1 on 5 matching bases. V shed 6 bases and J shed 2 bases, with 19 bases lying between them. This CDR3 spans 16 amino acids. Germline CDR1 and CDR2: SGHAT and FQDESV (reference sequence). CDR3 sequence: CASSSDGGAVNTEAFF. As DNA, the CDR3 is TGTGCCAGCAGTTCCGATGGTGGGGCTGTAAACACTGAAGCTTTCTTT. The variable domain in full, completed from reference TRBV11-1 and TRBJ1-1, reads EAEVAQSPRYKITEKSQAVAFWCDPISGHATLYWYRQILGQGPELLVQFQDESVVDDSQLPKDRFSAERLKGVDSTLKIQPAELGDSAMYLCASSSDGGAVNTEAFFGQGTRLTVV.

This chain joins TRBV11-1 and TRBJ2-3, with TRBD2 identical over 11 bases. This CDR3 contains 15 residues. J lost 5 bases, V lost 4 bases, and 5 bases had no gene match. Per the germline V gene, CDR1 is SGHAT and CDR2 is FQDESV (reference sequence). The CDR3 spells CASSWASGRLDTQYF. CDR3 nucleotide sequence: TGTGCCAGCAGCTGGGCTAGCGGGAGGCTAGATACGCAGTATTTT.

This sequence joins TRBV27 and TRBJ1-2; no reliable D call. V dropped 0 bases and J dropped 4 bases, with 12 bases sitting between them. The CDR3 totals 15 residues. Per germline, CDR1 MNHEY and CDR2 SMNVEV (reference sequence). CDR3 bases: TGTGCCAGCAGTTTATCTTCCAGTGCCTTCTATGGCTACACCTTC. It codes for CASSLSSSAFYGYTF.

J is TRBJ1-2 and V is TRBV7-9; possibly TRBD1 for D (5 bases). The CDR3 covers 15 residues. Germline V gene data show CDR1 as SEHNR and CDR2 as FQNEAQ (reference sequence). The V and J ends lost 6 bases and 8 bases respectively, with 22 bases between them. CDR3 amino acids: CASSLLDRFESGYTF. In DNA, the CDR3 is TGTGCCAGCAGTCTACTCGACAGATTTGAGTCCGGCTACACCTTC. The variable domain in full, with the rest retrieved from reference TRBV7-9 and TRBJ1-2, is DTGVSQNPRHKITKRGQNVTFRCDPISEHNRLYWYRQTLGQGPEFLTYFQNEAQLEKSRLLSDRFSAERPKGSFSTLEIQRTEQGDSAMYLCASSLLDRFESGYTFGSGTRLTVV.

CDR3 sequence (DNA): TGCAGCGCTCTTTACACCGGGGAGCTGTTTTTT. Translation: CSALYTGELFF. The chain carries TRBV29-1 and TRBJ2-2; D gene unclear. Trimming removed 7 bases at V and 3 bases at J, with 6 bases between. The CDR3 sequence is 11 residues long. Looked up from germline, CDR1 is SQVTM and CDR2 is ANQGSEA.

The chain carries TRBV5-1 and TRBJ2-5; D gene unclear. The CDR3 contains 13 residues. Trimming pared 0 bases from V and 1 base from J, leaving 4 bases between. Per germline, CDR1 SGHRS and CDR2 YFSETQ. The CDR3 region is CASSLGGQETQYF. The CDR3 region has the DNA TGCGCCAGCAGCTTGGGAGGCCAAGAGACCCAGTACTTC.

The V call is TRBV7-2, the J call TRBJ1-5, with a tentative D call TRBD1 (5 bases). The V and J ends lost 1 base and 3 bases respectively, with 10 bases between them. CDR1 SGHTA and CDR2 FQGNSA come from the germline V gene. The CDR3 sequence is 15 residues long. CDR3 protein: CASSLGRDSNQPQHF. The CDR3 DNA reads TGTGCCAGCAGCTTAGGAAGGGACTCCAATCAGCCCCAGCATTTT. The whole variable domain, remainder taken from reference TRBV7-2 and TRBJ1-5, is GAGVSQSPSNKVTEKGKDVELRCDPISGHTALYWYRQSLGQGLEFLIYFQGNSAPDKSGLPSDRFSAERTGGSVSTLTIQRTQQEDSAVYLCASSLGRDSNQPQHFGDGTRLSIL.

As DNA, the CDR3 is TGTGCCAGCAGTGAATCGGTATCAGGGACTGAAGCTTTCTTT. As protein: CASSESVSGTEAFF. V usage is TRBV6-1 and J usage is TRBJ1-1; TRBD1 is a possible D gene (5 bases). This CDR3 region has 14 residues. Trimming stripped 2 bases from V and 5 bases from J, with 12 bases between. Germline V gene data show CDR1 as MNHNS and CDR2 as SASEGT.

The chain links TRBV30 to TRBJ1-6; D possibly corresponds to TRBD1 (5 bases). Trimming removed 4 bases from V and 14 bases from J, with 18 bases in between. Germline V CDR1 and CDR2: GTSNPN, SVGIG (reference sequence). This CDR3 region has 13 residues. CDR3: CAWTNGAVWALHF. The CDR3 nucleotides read TGTGCCTGGACCAATGGGGCAGTCTGGGCCCTCCACTTT.